The 26 T cell receptor beta chains in this list originate from one sample, sequenced in a study of blood T cell repertoires in COVID-19. TCRdb keeps only in-frame clones here, not all; method: immunoSEQ multiplex PCR. The table lists about 76,000 clones, roughly four fifths of them singletons, with less than 45% in the top ten. The source material was peripheral blood. These receptors all stem from a man older than 75 with acute or convalescent COVID-19.

The CDR3 reads CASSKTDRASNQPQHF. The CDR3 nucleotides read TGTGCCAGCAGCAAAACAGACAGGGCTAGCAATCAGCCCCAGCATTTT. The V and J genes are TRBV7-8 and TRBJ1-5; 7 bases line up with TRBD1. Germline lookup yields CDR1 SGHVS and CDR2 FQNEAQ. CDR3 length: 16 amino acids. V was pared by 5 bases and J by 0 bases, with 7 bases of the junction left unmatched.

J is TRBJ2-2 and V is TRBV6-5; TRBD1 is a possible D gene (6 bases). V was clipped by 0 bases and J by 7 bases, with 12 bases between them. CDR3 length: 15 residues. Germline assignment: CDR1 MNHEY and CDR2 SVGAGI. CDR3 nucleotide sequence: TGTGCCAGCAGTTACTCGAACACAGGGAACGGGGAGCTGTTTTTT. Its protein is CASSYSNTGNGELFF.

The rearrangement links TRBV11-2 to TRBJ2-5; no definite D call. CDR3 size: 14 residues. The V gene's germline CDR1 is SGHAT and CDR2 FQNNGV. Trimming left V 0 bases short and J 3 bases short, with 8 bases between. CDR3 loop: CASSLEATEETQYF. The CDR3 DNA reads as TGTGCCAGCAGCTTAGAGGCCACAGAAGAGACCCAGTACTTC.

The V call is TRBV9, the J call TRBJ1-2, with a possible D match to TRBD1 (6 bases). Germline-derived CDR1 and CDR2 are SGDLS and YYNGEE. CDR3 length: 14 amino acids. V was trimmed by 0 bases and J by 8 bases, leaving 14 bases between them. The DNA for the CDR3 is TGTGCCAGCAGCGTAGCAGGGGTTGGAAGGGGCTACACCTTC. Residues: CASSVAGVGRGYTF. Full variable domain (rest looked up from reference TRBV9 and TRBJ1-2): DSGVTQTPKHLITATGQRVTLRCSPRSGDLSVYWYQQSLDQGLQFLIQYYNGEERAKGNILERFSAQQFPDLHSELNLSSLELGDSALYFCASSVAGVGRGYTFGSGTRLTVV.

V and J are TRBV5-1 and TRBJ1-2; D gene unclear. Germline CDR1 is SGHRS and CDR2 is YFSETQ. Trimming took 0 bases from V and 0 from J, leaving 6 bases between them. CDR3 length equals 14 residues. In DNA form, the CDR3 reads TGCGCCAGCAGCTTGGCCTCGGCTAACTATGGCTACACCTTC. Encoded protein: CASSLASANYGYTF.

The gene calls are TRBV7-3 and TRBJ2-1; the match to TRBD2 covers 8 bases. V gave up 5 bases and J gave up 7 bases; unmatched junction bases: 10. CDR1 and CDR2 (germline): SGHTA, FQGTGA. The CDR3 runs to 15 residues. For the CDR3, the DNA is TGTGCCAGCAGCCGAGGACTAGCCAATTCGAATGAGCAGTTCTTC. Protein: CASSRGLANSNEQFF. The variable domain in full, completed from reference TRBV7-3 and TRBJ2-1, reads GAGVSQTPSNKVTEKGKYVELRCDPISGHTALYWYRQSLGQGPEFLIYFQGTGAADDSGLPNDRFFAVRPEGSVSTLKIQRTERGDSAVYLCASSRGLANSNEQFFGPGTRLTVL.

This rearrangement joins TRBV28 to TRBJ1-3; no definite D call. CDR1 is MDHEN and CDR2 is SYDVKM in the germline V gene. V was cut by 6 bases and J by 0 bases, with 9 bases left in between. The length of the CDR3 is 14 residues. For the CDR3, the DNA is TGTGCCAGCAGGCCAGGCCACTCTGGAAACACCATATATTTT. This sequence encodes CASRPGHSGNTIYF.

A single count supports this clone. The CDR3 nucleotides read TGCAGCGCTAAGACGAGCGGGTACGAGCAGTACTTC. This encodes CSAKTSGYEQYF. The chain links TRBV29-1 to TRBJ2-7; TRBD2 is a possible D gene (6 bases). Trimming pared 7 bases from V and 4 bases from J, leaving 14 bases between. The germline CDR1 and CDR2 sequences are SQVTM and ANQGSEA. CDR3 length: 12 amino acids.

The chain uses TRBV7-2 and TRBJ2-1; maybe TRBD1 (6 bases). Between the trimmed V and J ends, which lost 3 bases and 5 bases, there was a span of 14 bases. The CDR3 loop spans 15 amino acids. CDR1 is SGHTA and CDR2 is FQGNSA in the germline V gene. The CDR3 DNA reads as TGTGCCAGCAGCTTGGTACAGGGCCAGAACAATGAGCAGTTCTTC. Translating gives CASSLVQGQNNEQFF.

This chain uses TRBV18 with TRBJ2-7; TRBD1 matches 7 bases. Germline CDR1 KGHSH, CDR2 LQKENI. The trim removed 0 bases at V and 2 bases at J, leaving 4 bases unmatched. The CDR3 is 15 residues long. For the CDR3, the DNA is TGTGCCAGCTCACCACCGGACAGGCGAACCTACGAGCAGTACTTC. Protein: CASSPPDRRTYEQYF.

The chain uses TRBV5-6 and TRBJ1-2; D not resolved. The CDR3 totals 13 residues. Germline CDR1 is SGHDT and CDR2 is YYEEEE. Trimming cost V 0 bases and J 3 bases, with 6 bases left between them. As DNA, the CDR3 is TGTGCCAGCAGCTTGGGGCAGGACTATGGCTACACCTTC. Amino acids: CASSLGQDYGYTF.

V usage is TRBV19 and J usage is TRBJ2-7, with unresolved D. Germline V CDR1 and CDR2: LNHDA, SQIVND (reference sequence). This CDR3 comprises 16 residues. Trimming removed 6 bases at V and 6 bases at J, with 24 bases between. Here the CDR3 reads CASRSMSTTPFGEQYF. The DNA of the CDR3 is TGTGCCAGTAGATCCATGTCCACAACCCCCTTTGGCGAGCAGTACTTC.

This clone was detected only once. The chain couples TRBV19 to TRBJ1-4, with D unresolved. The CDR3 has 15 residues. V shed 6 bases and J shed 3 bases, with 14 bases lying between them. Germline V CDR1 and CDR2: LNHDA, SQIVND (reference sequence). The CDR3 DNA sequence: TGTGCCAGTAGATCCATAGCCTTCGCTAATGAAAAACTGTTTTTT. Translating it yields CASRSIAFANEKLFF.

The chain couples TRBV11-1 to TRBJ1-2; TRBD1 agrees at 8 bases. V was pared by 5 bases and J by 2 bases, with 4 bases of the junction left unmatched. Germline V lookup: CDR1 SGHAT, CDR2 FQDESV (reference sequence). The CDR3 is 14 amino acids. The CDR3 nucleotides read TGTGCCAGCAGCCTAGGACAGGGAAACTATGGCTACACCTTC. Its protein is CASSLGQGNYGYTF.

This chain connects TRBV19 to TRBJ2-5; D call uncertain. V gave up 1 base and J gave up 1 base, with 4 bases separating them. There are 13 residues in the CDR3. Germline V gene data show CDR1 as LNHDA and CDR2 as SQIVND (reference sequence). The CDR3 DNA reads as TGTGCCAGTAGTATAGGCAGCCAAGAGACCCAGTACTTC. Residues: CASSIGSQETQYF.

The chain combines TRBV19 with TRBJ2-7, with a weak D call TRBD2 (5 bases). V was shortened by 7 bases and J by 5 bases, with 9 bases between the two germline ends. The CDR3 has 11 amino acids. Looked up from germline, CDR1 is LNHDA and CDR2 is SQIVND (reference sequence). In DNA, the CDR3 is TGTGCCAGTACGGTGGGAGACGAGCAGTACTTC. As protein: CASTVGDEQYF.

CDR3 DNA: TGTGCCACCAGGGACACATTCGACACTGAAGCTTTCTTT. Translated, it gives CATRDTFDTEAFF. The chain uses TRBV24-1 and TRBJ1-1; possible D gene TRBD1, 5 bases. Germline CDR1 KGHDR, CDR2 SFDVKD. V lost 7 bases, J lost 3 bases, and 11 bases lay in between. There are 13 residues in the CDR3.

The V gene is TRBV4-3, the J gene TRBJ2-1, with 7 bases fitting TRBD2. CDR3 size: 13 residues. Germline trimming cut 0 bases from V and 13 bases from J; bases unmatched to any gene: 6. The germline V gene encodes CDR1 LGHNA and CDR2 YSLEER. The CDR3 nucleotides are TGCGCCAGCAGCCAAGATCTACCGGGGGGACAGTTCTTC. Translation: CASSQDLPGGQFF.

The chain recombines TRBV18 with TRBJ2-5, with D possibly TRBD1 on 8 matching bases. V lost 6 bases and J lost 4, with 15 bases in between. Per germline, CDR1 KGHSH and CDR2 LQKENI. The CDR3 has 14 amino acids. The CDR3: CASSHRGGGETQYF. CDR3 sequence (DNA): TGTGCCAGCTCGCACAGGGGGGGCGGAGAGACCCAGTACTTC.

The chain joins TRBV7-9 to TRBJ1-4; D is perhaps TRBD1 (5 bases). V lost 3 bases to trimming and J lost 3 bases, with 11 bases between them. The germline gives CDR1 SEHNR, CDR2 FQNEAQ (reference sequence). The CDR3 consists of 15 residues. This CDR3 reads CASSFSGLANEKLFF. CDR3 coding DNA: TGTGCCAGCAGCTTTTCAGGGCTGGCTAATGAAAAACTGTTTTTT.

The chain has TRBV6-2 or TRBV6-3 and TRBJ2-1, with 11 bases matching TRBD2. The CDR3 runs to 17 residues. J was trimmed by 6 bases and V by 0 bases; bases with no gene match: 7. The germline gives CDR1 MNHEY, CDR2 SVGEGT. CDR3 residues: CASSYSITSGGSNEQFF. CDR3 bases: TGTGCCAGCAGTTACTCTATAACTAGCGGGGGCAGCAATGAGCAGTTCTTC.

The rearrangement links TRBV29-1 to TRBJ2-1; 10 nucleotides align to TRBD1. The germline V gene encodes CDR1 SQVTM and CDR2 ANQGSEA. J lost 3 bases, V lost 7 bases, and 6 bases had no gene match. There are 14 residues in the CDR3. In DNA form, the CDR3 reads TGCAGCGGGGCCGGGACAGGGGTCTACAATGAGCAGTTCTTC. The encoded protein is CSGAGTGVYNEQFF.

This chain joins TRBV29-1 and TRBJ1-1; D is unclear. Germline V lookup: CDR1 SQVTM, CDR2 ANQGSEA. The CDR3 spans 14 residues. Between the trimmed V and J ends, which lost 1 base and 4 bases, there was a span of 13 bases. CDR3 coding DNA: TGCAGCGTTGAAGGGTTCTATCATATCACTGAAGCTTTCTTT. This encodes CSVEGFYHITEAFF.

This chain connects TRBV10-3 to TRBJ2-7, with D tentatively TRBD2 (6 bases). Germline V gene lookup returns CDR1 ENHRY and CDR2 SYGVKD. This CDR3 contains 11 residues. The V end lost 11 bases, the J end lost 3 bases, and 11 bases lay between the germline ends. CDR3 sequence: CAAGQFYEQYF. As DNA, the CDR3 is TGTGCCGCGGGGCAATTCTACGAGCAGTACTTC.

V usage is TRBV25-1 and J usage is TRBJ1-2, with D possibly being TRBD1 (6 bases). Deletions cut 5 bases from V and 4 bases from J, with 14 bases between. The CDR3 loop spans 14 amino acids. Per the germline V gene, CDR1 is MGHDK and CDR2 is SYGVNS. The CDR3 protein is CASSTTGRAYGYTF. Written as DNA, the CDR3 is TGTGCCAGCAGTACAACAGGGAGGGCCTATGGCTACACCTTC.

The chain joins TRBV7-2 to TRBJ2-7, with D perhaps matching TRBD2 (6 bases). Trimming pared 1 base from V and 4 bases from J, leaving 8 bases between. The CDR3 extends over 13 amino acids. Germline CDR1 and CDR2: SGHTA and FQGNSA. This CDR3 reads CASSLGGGYEQYF. CDR3 sequence (DNA): TGTGCCAGCAGCTTAGGGGGAGGTTACGAGCAGTACTTC.